These 22 T cell receptor beta chains share one sample of origin, sequenced in a study of technical replicates of blood from several donors. The assay was immunoSEQ multiplex PCR, and TCRdb's table has in-frame clones only and misses some. Of 65,000 to 85,000 clones detected, just under 95% appear once; the ten largest clones hold about 0.37%. What was sequenced was T cells isolated from PBMCs. Receptors originate from a human donor in good health.

This rearrangement joins TRBV11-2 to TRBJ2-1; the D gene is possibly TRBD2 (6 bases). The CDR3 extends over 14 amino acids. V lost 5 bases and J 7 bases, leaving 15 bases between the germline ends. The germline V gene has CDR1 SGHAT and CDR2 FQNNGV. CDR3 coding DNA: TGTGCCAGCAGCGGGGGTCGGGAGATAAATGAGCAGTTCTTC. Protein product: CASSGGREINEQFF. Full variable domain (rest looked up from reference TRBV11-2 and TRBJ2-1): EAGVAQSPRYKIIEKRQSVAFWCNPISGHATLYWYQQILGQGPKLLIQFQNNGVVDDSQLPKDRFSAERLKGVDSTLKIQPAKLEDSAVYLCASSGGREINEQFFGPGTRLTVL.

The chain combines TRBV6-5 with TRBJ1-5; D might be TRBD1 (6 bases). The germline gives CDR1 MNHEY, CDR2 SVGAGI. V was pared by 6 bases and J by 4 bases, with 13 bases between. This CDR3 is 14 amino acids long. This chain's CDR3 is CASSQRQANQPQHF. The DNA of the CDR3 is TGTGCCAGCAGCCAAAGACAGGCGAATCAGCCCCAGCATTTT.

In this sample, this clone turned up once. The junction does not match germline at one end; this may be a read error. This sequence joins TRBV19 and TRBJ2-2, with D possibly matching TRBD1 (5 bases). This CDR3 has 15 amino acids. Germline V gene sequence: CDR1 LNHDA, CDR2 SQIVND (reference sequence). The CDR3 sequence: CASMGRRDVTGELFF. In DNA form, the CDR3 reads TGTGCAAGTATGGGGCGAAGGGATGTAACCGGGGAGCTGTTTTTT.

The rearrangement uses TRBV5-1 and TRBJ1-2; TRBD1 might be the D (5 bases). This CDR3 is built from 14 residues. Germline CDR1 SGHRS, CDR2 YFSETQ. V was cut by 3 bases and J by 0 bases, with 9 bases left in between. CDR3 in amino acids: CASSYGATNYGYTF. The CDR3 DNA is TGCGCCAGCAGCTATGGGGCCACTAACTATGGCTACACCTTC.

V is TRBV9 and J is TRBJ2-5; maybe TRBD1 (5 bases). With 7 bases removed from V and 5 bases from J, the gap between germline ends came to 15 bases. Germline CDR1 reads SGDLS; CDR2 reads YYNGEE. The CDR3 spans 13 residues. CDR3: CASGANSRETQYF. In DNA, the CDR3 is TGTGCCAGCGGGGCAAATTCGCGGGAGACCCAGTACTTC.

A word on this clone: Other DNA sequences in the sample encode the same CDR3. The chain combines TRBV7-6 with TRBJ2-7, with TRBD1 identical over 9 bases. The CDR3 runs 14 residues. V shed 1 base and J 4 bases; nucleotides not matched to a gene: 2. CDR1 and CDR2 from the germline V gene are SGHVS and FNYEAQ. The CDR3 DNA reads TGTGCCAGCAGCTTAGGGACAGGGGCTTACGAGCAGTACTTC. Translating it yields CASSLGTGAYEQYF.

The chain employs TRBV5-1 and TRBJ2-3; possible D gene TRBD1, 5 bases. Germline assignment: CDR1 SGHRS and CDR2 YFSETQ. The germline V and J ends were trimmed by 2 bases and 3 bases, with 13 bases remaining between them. The CDR3 consists of 15 residues. The CDR3 DNA reads TGCGCCAGCAGCTTTGCGGCCAGGGCGACAGATACGCAGTATTTT. Its protein product is CASSFAARATDTQYF.

The J gene is TRBJ2-7, the V gene TRBV6-1; 8 bases align to TRBD1. Losses at the gene ends were 5 bases for V and 2 bases for J; bases not matched to a gene: 5. Germline CDR1 is MNHNS and CDR2 is SASEGT. The CDR3 extends over 14 amino acids. In DNA, the CDR3 is TGTGCCAGCAGTTTTGGACAGGGTACCTACGAGCAGTACTTC. It codes for CASSFGQGTYEQYF.

The genes are TRBV5-1 and TRBJ1-4, with D possibly being TRBD1 (5 bases). The V gene's germline CDR1 is SGHRS and CDR2 YFSETQ. Trimming removed 0 bases from V and 7 bases from J, with 13 bases in between. This CDR3 has 15 residues. Written as DNA, the CDR3 is TGCGCCAGCAGCTTGGAATGGGGCTCGGGTGAAAAACTGTTTTTT. This codes for CASSLEWGSGEKLFF.

The chain carries TRBV30 and TRBJ2-7; unclear D gene. Trimming stripped 4 bases from V and 5 bases from J, with 15 bases between. The CDR3 runs 13 residues. The germline V gene has CDR1 GTSNPN and CDR2 SVGIG (reference sequence). CDR3 DNA: TGTGCCTGGAATCCCCGACAATTCGACGAGCAGTACTTC. Translating it yields CAWNPRQFDEQYF.

The rearrangement joins TRBV9 to TRBJ1-2, with D maybe TRBD1 (6 bases). CDR3 length: 15 residues. V was clipped by 2 bases and J by 2 bases, with 13 bases between them. Germline V gene data show CDR1 as SGDLS and CDR2 as YYNGEE. The DNA of the CDR3 is TGTGCCAGCAGCGTTGCGTTCACAGGGAACTATGGCTACACCTTC. It is translated as CASSVAFTGNYGYTF. Based on the CDR3 plus reference TRBV9 and TRBJ1-2, the full variable domain is DSGVTQTPKHLITATGQRVTLRCSPRSGDLSVYWYQQSLDQGLQFLIQYYNGEERAKGNILERFSAQQFPDLHSELNLSSLELGDSALYFCASSVAFTGNYGYTFGSGTRLTVV.

The chain recombines TRBV25-1 with TRBJ2-7; perhaps TRBD1 as D (6 bases). The CDR3 length is 11 residues. The germline CDR1 and CDR2 sequences are MGHDK and SYGVNS. The ends were cut back, 6 bases at V and 3 bases at J, with 6 bases in the middle. The CDR3 spells CASSRGYEQYF. The DNA of the CDR3 is TGTGCCAGCAGCAGGGGCTACGAGCAGTACTTC.

This clone was picked up a small number of times. The chain employs TRBV19 and TRBJ1-4; tentative D call: TRBD1 (5 bases). CDR3 size: 14 residues. Trimming cost V 1 base and J 5 bases, with 8 bases left between them. The germline gives CDR1 LNHDA, CDR2 SQIVND (reference sequence). CDR3 DNA sequence: TGTGCCAGTAGTATAGGACAGTGGAATGAAAAACTGTTTTTT. This encodes CASSIGQWNEKLFF.

This chain links TRBV7-9 with TRBJ1-3; D unclear. Trimming pared 0 bases from V and 0 bases from J, leaving 6 bases between. From germline, CDR1 is SEHNR and CDR2 FQNEAQ (reference sequence). The CDR3 extends over 15 amino acids. The CDR3 DNA is TGTGCCAGCAGCTTAGCTGCCAGCTCTGGAAACACCATATATTTT. Its protein product is CASSLAASSGNTIYF.

The rearrangement uses TRBV11-3 and TRBJ2-2, with TRBD1 matching over 7 bases. After removal of 1 base from V and 3 bases from J, the junction contained 8 bases not matched to a gene. The germline gives CDR1 SGHNT, CDR2 YENEEA. The CDR3 loop spans 17 amino acids. The CDR3: CASSLARDRVYTGELFF. CDR3 sequence (DNA): TGTGCCAGCAGCTTAGCCCGGGACAGAGTTTACACCGGGGAGCTGTTTTTT.

The V call is TRBV15, the J call TRBJ1-1; TRBD1 might be the D (6 bases). The V gene lost 2 bases and the J gene lost 7 bases, with 23 bases spanning the gap. The CDR3 is 17 amino acids. Germline V CDR1 and CDR2: LNHNV, YYDKDF (reference sequence). Here the CDR3 reads CATSRPMDRVFENEAFF. CDR3 coding DNA: TGTGCCACCAGCAGACCCATGGACAGAGTATTCGAAAATGAAGCTTTCTTT.

V usage is TRBV27 and J usage is TRBJ2-1, with D possibly being TRBD2 (5 bases). The length of the CDR3 is 12 residues. Germline V lookup: CDR1 MNHEY, CDR2 SMNVEV (reference sequence). Trimming pared 2 bases from V and 7 bases from J, leaving 6 bases between. The CDR3 bases are TGTGCCAGCAGTTTACGAGGGAATGAGCAGTTCTTC. Its translation: CASSLRGNEQFF.

The chain combines TRBV9 with TRBJ1-2; 7 bases match TRBD1. J lost 5 bases, V lost 2 bases, and 3 bases had no gene match. Germline values: CDR1 SGDLS, CDR2 YYNGEE. The CDR3 length is 13 residues. The CDR3 protein is CASSVGDRYGYTF. CDR3 DNA sequence: TGTGCCAGCAGCGTGGGGGACAGATATGGCTACACCTTC. Full variable domain (missing parts from reference TRBV9 and TRBJ1-2): DSGVTQTPKHLITATGQRVTLRCSPRSGDLSVYWYQQSLDQGLQFLIQYYNGEERAKGNILERFSAQQFPDLHSELNLSSLELGDSALYFCASSVGDRYGYTFGSGTRLTVV.

The chain is built from TRBV28 and TRBJ1-2, with a possible D match to TRBD1 (6 bases). V lost 11 bases and J 0 bases, leaving 10 bases between the germline ends. The germline gives CDR1 MDHEN, CDR2 SYDVKM. The CDR3 runs to 12 residues. As DNA, the CDR3 is TGTGCCGGGGGGGGCACTAACTATGGCTACACCTTC. Translated, it gives CAGGGTNYGYTF.

The rearrangement uses TRBV27 and TRBJ1-1; D unresolved. Germline V gene sequence: CDR1 MNHEY, CDR2 SMNVEV (reference sequence). The CDR3 consists of 14 residues. With 2 bases removed from V and 1 base from J, the gap between germline ends came to 8 bases. CDR3 amino acids: CASSLAQPNTEAFF. In DNA form, the CDR3 reads TGTGCCAGCAGTTTAGCACAGCCGAACACTGAAGCTTTCTTT.

The chain joins TRBV6-5 to TRBJ2-7; maybe TRBD1 (6 bases). Looked up from germline, CDR1 is MNHEY and CDR2 is SVGAGI. CDR3 length: 14 amino acids. The ends were cut back, 7 bases at V and 5 bases at J, with 18 bases in the middle. This CDR3 is CASIGGVQGNEQYF. For the CDR3, the DNA is TGTGCCAGCATCGGTGGGGTCCAGGGGAACGAGCAGTACTTC.

V and J are TRBV18 and TRBJ2-2, with 9 bases aligning to TRBD2. Per the germline V gene, CDR1 is KGHSH and CDR2 is LQKENI. Unmatched junction bases numbered 12, after V lost 3 bases and J lost 7 bases. The CDR3 is made up of 17 amino acids. The CDR3 spells CASSPTAGGPVDGELFF. The CDR3 DNA follows: TGTGCCAGCTCACCTACCGCGGGAGGGCCCGTTGACGGGGAGCTGTTTTTT.